These T cell receptor beta chains were read from a single sample in a study of T cell clones after liver transplantation. Assay used: immunoSEQ multiplex PCR; TCRdb lists only in-frame clones, some missing. Among some 59,000 clones, 71% were seen once, and the ten largest hold about 15%. Sequencing was performed on CD4+ T cells from blood, taken before liver transplant. These receptors all come from a human donor who received a liver transplant. Both conserved end residues are part of each CDR3. The order of the fields is V gene, D gene, clone size, J gene, CDR3 DNA, CDR3 protein. A D gene is named only where the DNA matches it firmly. A clone size is listed for some rows: how often the clone was seen (once, few, many), or a class if it is expanded.

TRBV28	NA	NA	TRBJ1-5	TGTGCCAGCAGCCCGGACAGCTATAGCAATCAGCCCCAGCATTTT	CASSPDSYSNQPQHF
TRBV18	TRBD1	NA	TRBJ2-7	TGTGCCAGCTCACCAGAGACAGGGTCCAGCGAGCAGTACTTC	CASSPETGSSEQYF
TRBV27	TRBD1	NA	TRBJ2-5	TGTGCCAGCAGTCACAGGGGCAGGGAGACCCAGTACTTC	CASSHRGRETQYF
TRBV28	NA	many	TRBJ1-5	TGTGCCAGCAGTTCCTCCCTACAGGGACGGCCCCAGCATTTT	CASSSSLQGRPQHF
TRBV28	NA	few	TRBJ1-2	TGTGCCAGCAGTTTGCGTACAGGTGTGAGCTACACCTTC	CASSLRTGVSYTF
TRBV6-1	TRBD1	NA	TRBJ2-7	TGTGCCAGCAGCCTGACCGGGACAGGCTACGAGCAGTACTTC	CASSLTGTGYEQYF
TRBV5-6	NA	few	TRBJ2-5	TGTGCCAGCAGTTCCACTCTGGGGGCGGTCCAAGAGACCCAGTACTTC	CASSSTLGAVQETQYF
TRBV5-1	TRBD1	NA	TRBJ1-4	TGCGCCAGCAGCGGTACAGGGGGCGTAGATGAAAAACTGTTTTTT	CASSGTGGVDEKLFF
TRBV30	NA	NA	TRBJ2-3	TGTGCCTGGGGCCGAGGCTCGACCACAGATACGCAGTATTTT	CAWGRGSTTDTQYF
TRBV10-3	TRBD1	NA	TRBJ1-5	TGTGCCATCAGTGAGCCCCCGGACAGGGGGAATCAGCCCCAGCATTTT	CAISEPPDRGNQPQHF
TRBV4-2	TRBD2	NA	TRBJ2-3	TGTGCCAGCAGCCAAGTCGGGACTAGCGGGGACATCAGGAGCACAGATACGCAGTATTTT	CASSQVGTSGDIRSTDTQYF
TRBV5-4	NA	NA	TRBJ2-7	TGTGCCAGCAGCCGCGAAGGGGCGAGGGAGCAGTACTTC	CASSREGAREQYF
TRBV11-2	TRBD1	once	TRBJ2-2	TGTGCCAGCAGCCCCGGGACAGGGGTTGAGAAGCTGTTTTTT	CASSPGTGVEKLFF
TRBV19	NA	NA	TRBJ2-3	TGTGCCAGTTCCCTAGAGAGCACAGATACGCAGTATTTT	CASSLESTDTQYF
TRBV10-1	NA	NA	TRBJ2-3	TGCGCCAGCAGTGAGGACAACCGACCTACAGATACGCAGTATTTT	CASSEDNRPTDTQYF
TRBV19	NA	NA	TRBJ2-7	TGTGCCAGTAGTTCGAGACTCCACGAGCAGTACTTC	CASSSRLHEQYF
TRBV5-5	TRBD1	NA	TRBJ1-5	TGTGCCAGCAGCTTAGGGACAGGTACCTCCACTCAGCCCCAGCATTTT	CASSLGTGTSTQPQHF
TRBV27	TRBD2	once	TRBJ2-1	TGTGCCAGCAGCCATGCTAGCGGGAGCTCCTACAATGAGCAGTTCTTC	CASSHASGSSYNEQFF
TRBV7-9	NA	NA	TRBJ2-1	TGTGCCAGCAGCCCTGAGTGGAATGAGCAGTTCTTC	CASSPEWNEQFF
TRBV30	NA	few	TRBJ2-6	TGTGCCTGGAGACAGTGGACAAGCTCTGGGGCCAACGTCCTGACTTTC	CAWRQWTSSGANVLTF
TRBV27	TRBD1	once	TRBJ2-2	TGTGCCAGCAGTCCCCGTCCCCGACAGGGCTTAGGCACCGGGGAGCTGTTTTTT	CASSPRPRQGLGTGELFF
TRBV28	TRBD1	NA	TRBJ1-6	TGTGCCAGCAGTAGGGACAGGGGGTACTCACCCCTCCACTTT	CASSRDRGYSPLHF
TRBV11-2	NA	NA	TRBJ2-7	TGTGCCAGCAGCTTATCCGGGACACCCAACGAGCAGTACTTC	CASSLSGTPNEQYF
TRBV7-2	TRBD2	few	TRBJ2-5	TGTGCCAGCAGCTTAGGGTCTAGCGGGCGGGGGACCCAGTACTTC	CASSLGSSGRGTQYF
TRBV5-6	NA	few	TRBJ2-1	TGTGCCAGCAGCTTGCCCCGACGGGACAATGAGCAGTTCTTC	CASSLPRRDNEQFF
TRBV10-3	NA	medium-sized	TRBJ1-5	TGTGCCATCAGTGAGAGGGACACCGAGGGGCCCCAGCATTTT	CAISERDTEGPQHF
TRBV13	TRBD1	NA	TRBJ1-2	TGTGCCAGCAATGGGGGACAGTATGGCTACACCTTC	CASNGGQYGYTF
TRBV5-1	NA	NA	TRBJ2-1	TGCGCCAGCAGCTTGGGAATGGCAGGATACAATGAGCAGTTCTTC	CASSLGMAGYNEQFF
TRBV30	NA	NA	TRBJ1-6	TGTGCCTGGAGTAACGGACCAGGGGCGAATTCACCCCTCCACTTT	CAWSNGPGANSPLHF
TRBV28	NA	NA	TRBJ2-4	TGTGCCAGCAGCTCTTTTCGGGCTAGCAATGCCAAAAACATTCAGTACTTC	CASSSFRASNAKNIQYF
TRBV5-1	NA	NA	TRBJ1-6	TGCGCCAGCAGCTTGGGACAGGATAATTCACCCCTCCACTTT	CASSLGQDNSPLHF
TRBV27	NA	NA	TRBJ1-4	TGTGCCAGCAGTCGAACAGGCGCAACTAATGAAAAACTGTTTTTT	CASSRTGATNEKLFF
TRBV19	NA	few	TRBJ1-5	TGTGCCAGTAGTCCCGACGGGCGGGAGGGCCAGCCCCAGCATTTT	CASSPDGREGQPQHF
TRBV19	TRBD1	NA	TRBJ2-7	TGTGCCAGTAGTCCTACTACAGGGGGCAGAGACGAGCAGTACTTC	CASSPTTGGRDEQYF
TRBV14	NA	NA	TRBJ1-1	TGTGCCAGCAGCCGTCAGGAGAACACTGAAGCTTTCTTT	CASSRQENTEAFF
TRBV6-5	NA	NA	TRBJ1-1	TGTGCCAGCAGTTTTTCTCCCCGGTTGAACACTGAAGCTTTCTTT	CASSFSPRLNTEAFF
TRBV6-4	NA	NA	TRBJ2-5	TGTGCCAGCGGATGGCCCCGGGGTTGGGAGACCCAGTACTTC	CASGWPRGWETQYF